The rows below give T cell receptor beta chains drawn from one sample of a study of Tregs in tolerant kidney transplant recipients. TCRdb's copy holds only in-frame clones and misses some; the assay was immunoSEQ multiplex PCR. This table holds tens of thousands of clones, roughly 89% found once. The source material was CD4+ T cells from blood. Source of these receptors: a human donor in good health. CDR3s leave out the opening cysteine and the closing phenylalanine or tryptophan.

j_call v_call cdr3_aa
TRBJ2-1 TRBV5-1 ASRPGTSAAGEQF
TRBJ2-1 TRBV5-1 ASSPNRGGSPYNEQF
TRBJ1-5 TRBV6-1 ASSDPVGRGHQPQH
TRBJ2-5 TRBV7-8 ASSLGLETQY
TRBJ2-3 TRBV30 AWSVEAGGPVGTDTQY
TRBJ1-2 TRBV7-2 ASSPRSPFNYGYT
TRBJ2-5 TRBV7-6 ASSLGPQETQY
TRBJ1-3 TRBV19 ASRQASGNTIY
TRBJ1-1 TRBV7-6 ASSLVPPRTGGTNGAF
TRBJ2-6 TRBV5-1 ASSLGAGQGPGANVLT
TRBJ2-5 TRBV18 ASSGQGRETQY
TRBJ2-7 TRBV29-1 SVVGGTSGIEQY
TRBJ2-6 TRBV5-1 ASSLEGTGANVLT
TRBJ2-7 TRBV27 ASPEVGEQY
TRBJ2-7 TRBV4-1 ASSQEVAGYLEKQY
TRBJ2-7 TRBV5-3 ASSRRGTDYEQY
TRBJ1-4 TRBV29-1 SVELGEKLF
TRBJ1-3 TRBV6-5 ASSYLDSGNTIY